What follows are 10 T cell receptor beta chains derived from one specimen sequenced in a study of Ad26.COV2.S vaccination and SARS-CoV-2 variants. Sequencing used immunoSEQ multiplex PCR; TCRdb keeps in-frame clones, though not all of them. The table has more than 350,000 clones, around nine tenths seen once. The treatment: over 15 received Ad26.COV2.S at low or high dose, single or two shots; about 5 received placebo; per-sample allocation not given. Day 63 following the first vaccine or placebo injection was when the samples were taken. Material: peripheral blood, obtained in a trial of Ad26.COV2.S vaccine versus placebo. These receptors were taken from a person between 18 and 65 years old who received the Ad26.COV2.S COVID-19 vaccine or a placebo.

This rearrangement joins TRBV5-6 to TRBJ2-1; tentative D call: TRBD1 (5 bases). The V end was cut by 4 bases, the J end by 4 bases, with 12 bases between. Germline assignment: CDR1 SGHDT and CDR2 YYEEEE. The CDR3 has 14 amino acids. As DNA, the CDR3 is TGTGCCAGCAGCGGCGGTAGGGGTTACAATGAGCAGTTCTTC. Protein sequence: CASSGGRGYNEQFF.

V gene TRBV7-9 combines with J gene TRBJ1-3; D unclear. The CDR3 contains 15 residues. Between the trimmed V and J ends, which lost 7 bases and 0 bases, there was a span of 13 bases. Per the germline V gene, CDR1 is SEHNR and CDR2 is FQNEAQ (reference sequence). In DNA form, the CDR3 reads TGTGCCAGCAACCCCGGGGAAAGCTCTGGAAACACCATATATTTT. This gives the protein CASNPGESSGNTIYF.

Regarding this clone: The sample has other DNA sequences that encode this CDR3 too. The CDR3 loop is CSASRLAGVSEQFF. The CDR3 region has the DNA TGCAGTGCCAGTCGGCTAGCGGGAGTGAGTGAGCAGTTCTTC. The rearrangement links TRBV20-1 to TRBJ2-1; 10 positions match TRBD2. The CDR3 spans 14 residues. The germline V gene has CDR1 DFQATT and CDR2 SNEGSKA (reference sequence). With V trimmed by 6 bases and J by 9 bases, 11 bases remained unmatched.

V usage is TRBV3-1 (or the pseudogene TRBV3-2) and J usage is TRBJ2-3; possibly TRBD1 for D (6 bases). V lost 1 base and J 2 bases, leaving 13 bases between the germline ends. The CDR3 spans 16 residues. The germline V gene has CDR1 LGHDT and CDR2 YNNKEL (reference sequence). Here the CDR3 DNA reads TGTGCCAGCAGCCAAGGTCAGGGGCTTTTCACAGATACGCAGTATTTT. It translates to CASSQGQGLFTDTQYF.

The chain employs TRBV19 and TRBJ1-5; D is possibly TRBD1 (5 bases). The length of the CDR3 is 17 residues. Trimming left V 7 bases short and J 0 bases short, with 19 bases between. Germline CDR1 is LNHDA and CDR2 is SQIVND (reference sequence). The CDR3: CASTKFWVGRSNQPQHF. CDR3 nucleotides: TGTGCCAGTACGAAATTTTGGGTGGGGCGTAGCAATCAGCCCCAGCATTTT.

This clone turned up a few times. The J gene is TRBJ1-6, the V gene TRBV9; D uncertain. In germline, CDR1 is SGDLS, CDR2 YYNGEE. V was cut by 3 bases and J by 1 base, with 5 bases left in between. CDR3 length: 14 residues. Here the CDR3 reads CASSGGSYNSPLHF. The CDR3 coding sequence is TGTGCCAGCAGCGGAGGGTCCTATAATTCACCCCTCCACTTT. Filled out from reference TRBV9 and TRBJ1-6, the complete variable domain reads DSGVTQTPKHLITATGQRVTLRCSPRSGDLSVYWYQQSLDQGLQFLIQYYNGEERAKGNILERFSAQQFPDLHSELNLSSLELGDSALYFCASSGGSYNSPLHFGNGTRLTVT.

The V call is TRBV6-2 or TRBV6-3, the J call TRBJ1-5; D is uncertain. The CDR3 is made up of 14 amino acids. Germline loops: CDR1 MNHEY, CDR2 SVGEGT. The V end was cut by 6 bases, the J end by 4 bases, with 13 bases between. The CDR3: CASSPAGMNQPQHF. Written as DNA, the CDR3 is TGTGCCAGCAGCCCAGCTGGGATGAATCAGCCCCAGCATTTT.

The V gene is TRBV5-1, the J gene TRBJ2-1; D remains ambiguous. The CDR3 consists of 16 residues. V lost 1 base to trimming and J lost 3 bases, with 14 bases between them. Germline-derived CDR1 and CDR2 are SGHRS and YFSETQ. Here the CDR3 reads CASSLRSLDGYNEQFF. CDR3 coding DNA: TGCGCCAGCAGCTTGAGGAGTCTAGACGGCTACAATGAGCAGTTCTTC.

The rearrangement uses TRBV19 and TRBJ2-2; TRBD1 matches 8 bases. The germline V gene has CDR1 LNHDA and CDR2 SQIVND (reference sequence). Trimming at V came to 5 bases and at J to 3 bases, leaving 5 bases not matched to a gene. CDR3 length equals 15 residues. Here the CDR3 DNA reads TGTGCCAGTAGTGGCGGACAGGGATACACCGGGGAGCTGTTTTTT. It codes for CASSGGQGYTGELFF.

The chain links TRBV10-3 to TRBJ2-3; 10 bases agree with TRBD2. The CDR3 contains 17 residues. Trimming removed 3 bases from V and 2 bases from J; junction bases left unmatched: 8. Germline assignment: CDR1 ENHRY and CDR2 SYGVKD. In DNA, the CDR3 is TGTGCCATCAGTGAATACTCACTAGCGGGAATCACAGATACGCAGTATTTT. Protein sequence: CAISEYSLAGITDTQYF.